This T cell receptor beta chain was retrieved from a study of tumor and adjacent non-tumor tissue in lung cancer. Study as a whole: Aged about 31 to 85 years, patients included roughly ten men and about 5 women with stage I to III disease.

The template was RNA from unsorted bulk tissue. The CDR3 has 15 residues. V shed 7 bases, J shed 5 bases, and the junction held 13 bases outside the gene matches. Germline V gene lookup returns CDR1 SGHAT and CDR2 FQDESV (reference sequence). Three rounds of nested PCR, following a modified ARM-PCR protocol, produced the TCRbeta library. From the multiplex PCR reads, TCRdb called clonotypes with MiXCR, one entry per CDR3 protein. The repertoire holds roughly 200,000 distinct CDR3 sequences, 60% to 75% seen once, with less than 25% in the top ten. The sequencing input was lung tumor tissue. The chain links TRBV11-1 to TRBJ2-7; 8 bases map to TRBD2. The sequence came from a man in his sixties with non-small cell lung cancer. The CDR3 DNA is TGTGCCAGCATCGGGATTAGCGGGACGGCAGACGAGCAGTACTTC. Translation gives CASIGISGTADEQYF.